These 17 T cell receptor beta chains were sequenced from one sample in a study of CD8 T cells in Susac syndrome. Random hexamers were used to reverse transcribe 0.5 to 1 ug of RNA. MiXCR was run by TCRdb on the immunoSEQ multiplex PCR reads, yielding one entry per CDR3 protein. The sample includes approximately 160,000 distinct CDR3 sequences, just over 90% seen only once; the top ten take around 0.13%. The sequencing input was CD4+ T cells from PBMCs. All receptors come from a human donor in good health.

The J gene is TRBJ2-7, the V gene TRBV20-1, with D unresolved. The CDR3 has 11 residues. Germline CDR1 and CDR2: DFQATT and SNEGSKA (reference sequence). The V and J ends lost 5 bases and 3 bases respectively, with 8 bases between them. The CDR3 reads CSALTHYEQYF. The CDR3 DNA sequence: TGCAGTGCTCTGACCCACTACGAGCAGTACTTC.

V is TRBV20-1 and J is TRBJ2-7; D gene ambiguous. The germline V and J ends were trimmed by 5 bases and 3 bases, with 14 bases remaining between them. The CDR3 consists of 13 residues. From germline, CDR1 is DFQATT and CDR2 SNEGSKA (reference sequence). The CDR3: CSARPSGIYEQYF. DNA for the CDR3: TGCAGTGCTCGACCCAGTGGGATCTACGAGCAGTACTTC.

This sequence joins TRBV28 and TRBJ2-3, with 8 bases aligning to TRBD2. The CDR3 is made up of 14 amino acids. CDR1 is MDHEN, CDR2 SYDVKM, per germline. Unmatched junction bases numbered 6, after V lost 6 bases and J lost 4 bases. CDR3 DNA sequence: TGTGCCAGCAGCTCGGGGGGGGCGGCAGATACGCAGTATTTT. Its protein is CASSSGGAADTQYF.

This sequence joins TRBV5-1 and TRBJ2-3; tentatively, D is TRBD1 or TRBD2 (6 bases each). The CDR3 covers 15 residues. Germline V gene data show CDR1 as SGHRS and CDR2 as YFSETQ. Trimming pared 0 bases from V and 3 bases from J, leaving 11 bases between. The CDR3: CASSLGGGPTDTQYF. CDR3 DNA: TGCGCCAGCAGCTTGGGTGGGGGGCCGACAGATACGCAGTATTTT.

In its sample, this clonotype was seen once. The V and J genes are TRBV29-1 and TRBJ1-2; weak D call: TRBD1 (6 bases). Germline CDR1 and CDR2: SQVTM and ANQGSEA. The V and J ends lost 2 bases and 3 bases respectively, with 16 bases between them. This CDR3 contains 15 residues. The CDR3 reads CSVEISGGRHYGYTF. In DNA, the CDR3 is TGCAGCGTTGAAATAAGCGGGGGCAGGCACTATGGCTACACCTTC.

The CDR3 spells CASRTGPRGGYTF. Here the CDR3 DNA reads TGCGCCAGCAGGACCGGGCCCAGAGGAGGCTACACCTTC. The chain employs TRBV23-1 and TRBJ1-2, with D unresolved. TRBV23-1 belongs to the ORF category, with a function that is uncertain. The CDR3 loop spans 13 amino acids. Between the trimmed V and J ends, which lost 6 bases and 8 bases, there was a span of 16 bases.

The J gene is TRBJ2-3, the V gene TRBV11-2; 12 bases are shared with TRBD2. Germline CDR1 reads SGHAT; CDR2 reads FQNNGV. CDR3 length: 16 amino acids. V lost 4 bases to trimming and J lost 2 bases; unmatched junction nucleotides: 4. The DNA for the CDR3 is TGTGCCAGCAGCTCAACTAGCGGGGGGTTCACAGATACGCAGTATTTT. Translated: CASSSTSGGFTDTQYF.

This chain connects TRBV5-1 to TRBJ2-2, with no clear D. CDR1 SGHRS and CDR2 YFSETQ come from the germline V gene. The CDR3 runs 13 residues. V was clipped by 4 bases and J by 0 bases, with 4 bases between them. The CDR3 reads CASSPANTGELFF. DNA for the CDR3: TGCGCCAGCAGCCCAGCGAACACCGGGGAGCTGTTTTTT.

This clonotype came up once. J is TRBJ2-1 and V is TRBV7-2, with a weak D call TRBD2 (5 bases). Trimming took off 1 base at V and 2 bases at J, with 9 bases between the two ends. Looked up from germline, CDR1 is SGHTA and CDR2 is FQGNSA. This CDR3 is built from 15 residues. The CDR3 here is CASSLGPGTYNEQFF. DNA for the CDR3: TGTGCCAGCAGCTTAGGCCCGGGGACCTACAATGAGCAGTTCTTC.

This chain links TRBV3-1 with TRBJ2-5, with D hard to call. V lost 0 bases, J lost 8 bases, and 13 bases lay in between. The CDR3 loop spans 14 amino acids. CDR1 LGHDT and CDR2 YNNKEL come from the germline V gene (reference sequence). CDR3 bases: TGTGCCAGCAGCCAAGAAGACACCTTAGCAACCCAGTACTTC. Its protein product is CASSQEDTLATQYF.

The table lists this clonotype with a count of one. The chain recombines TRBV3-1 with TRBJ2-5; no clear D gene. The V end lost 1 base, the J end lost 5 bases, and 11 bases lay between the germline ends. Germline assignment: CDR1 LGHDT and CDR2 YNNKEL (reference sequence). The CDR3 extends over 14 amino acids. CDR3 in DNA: TGTGCCAGCAGCCAAGGCCCCGGCGCCGAGACCCAGTACTTC. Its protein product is CASSQGPGAETQYF.

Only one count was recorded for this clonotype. Written as DNA, the CDR3 is TGTGCCAGCAGCTTAGCGGGCAGCCGTATCAATCAGCCCCAGCATTTT. Amino acids: CASSLAGSRINQPQHF. J is TRBJ1-5 and V is TRBV7-2; D remains ambiguous. The CDR3 has 16 residues. V was clipped by 0 bases and J by 3 bases, with 12 bases between them. Germline CDR1 is SGHTA and CDR2 is FQGNSA.

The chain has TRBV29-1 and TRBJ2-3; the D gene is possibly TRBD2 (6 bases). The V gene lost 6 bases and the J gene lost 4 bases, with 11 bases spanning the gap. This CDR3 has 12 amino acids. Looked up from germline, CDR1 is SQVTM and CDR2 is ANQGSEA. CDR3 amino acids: CSVRRGPDTQYF. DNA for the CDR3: TGCAGCGTCCGGAGGGGCCCAGATACGCAGTATTTT.

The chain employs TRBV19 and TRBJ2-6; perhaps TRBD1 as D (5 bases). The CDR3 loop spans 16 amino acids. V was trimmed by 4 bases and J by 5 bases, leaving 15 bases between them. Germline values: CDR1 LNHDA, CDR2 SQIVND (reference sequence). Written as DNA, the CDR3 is TGTGCCAGTAGTACGACACCAGGGTCTCGGGCCAACGTCCTGACTTTC. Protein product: CASSTTPGSRANVLTF.

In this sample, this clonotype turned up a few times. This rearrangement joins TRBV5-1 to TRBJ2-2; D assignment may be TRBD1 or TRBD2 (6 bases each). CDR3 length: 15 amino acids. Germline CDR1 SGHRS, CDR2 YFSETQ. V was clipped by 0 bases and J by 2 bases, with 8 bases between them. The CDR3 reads CASSLAGANTGELFF. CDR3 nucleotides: TGCGCCAGCAGCTTGGCGGGGGCCAACACCGGGGAGCTGTTTTTT.

DNA of the CDR3: TGTGCCAGCAGCTTAGGGTTAACGGTCTACGAGCAGTACTTC. Its translation: CASSLGLTVYEQYF. The chain joins TRBV7-2 to TRBJ2-7; D remains unclear. Germline V CDR1 and CDR2: SGHTA, FQGNSA. V lost 1 base, J lost 3 bases, and 10 bases lay in between. The CDR3 extends over 14 amino acids.

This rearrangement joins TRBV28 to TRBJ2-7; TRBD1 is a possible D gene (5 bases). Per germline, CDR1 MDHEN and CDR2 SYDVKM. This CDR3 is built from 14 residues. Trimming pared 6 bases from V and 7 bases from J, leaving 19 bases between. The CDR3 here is CASRSGSHHNEQYF. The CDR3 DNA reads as TGTGCCAGCAGGTCAGGGTCCCACCACAATGAGCAGTACTTC.